These T cell receptor beta chains were read from a single sample in a study of metastatic and nonmetastatic thyroid tumors. TCRdb reprocessed the PCR reads via MiXCR. Of 14,000 to 15,000 clones in the sample, over 20% were seen once. Sequenced input: tumor tissue. Every receptor here comes from a female donor with papillary thyroid cancer or a benign thyroid nodule (not recorded which). Some clones in this sample may be carry-over from other donors' samples. Each CDR3 is given with its conserved first and last residue. The D gene is left open where the match is weak. A row's size may be missing; if present it is once, few, many or a size class.

V,D,J,size,DNA,CDR3
TRBV11-2,-,TRBJ2-3,-,TGTGCCAGCAGCTTAGGTCGGGTAATAGGCACAGATACGCAGTATTTT,CASSLGRVIGTDTQYF
TRBV6-1,-,TRBJ1-2,medium-sized,TGTGCCAGCAACGAGGAATTCGGCCGATCGTATGGCTACACCTTC,CASNEEFGRSYGYTF
TRBV20-1,TRBD2,TRBJ2-1,many,TGCAGTCTAGCGGGTCCTAATGAGCAGTTCTTC,CSLAGPNEQFF
TRBV25-1,-,TRBJ1-2,-,TGTGCCAGCAGTGAAGGGGGGGCGCTTGGCTACACCTTC,CASSEGGALGYTF
TRBV5-5,-,TRBJ2-3,many,TGTGCCAGCTATCTGCCTGGGACAGATACGCAGTATTTT,CASYLPGTDTQYF
TRBV7-6,-,TRBJ2-3,many,TGTGCCAGCAGCCCTCTCCTCCGCACAGATACGCAGTATTTT,CASSPLLRTDTQYF
TRBV28,-,TRBJ1-2,medium-sized,TGTGCCAGCAGGCTACAGGGACCCTATGGCTACACCTTC,CASRLQGPYGYTF
TRBV7-6,-,TRBJ1-4,many,TGTGCCAGCAGCAGTACAGGGAGATTTGCAACTAATGAAAAACTGTTTTTT,CASSSTGRFATNEKLFF
TRBV6-5,TRBD1,TRBJ1-5,few,TGTGCCAGCAGTTCCGGGACAGGGCTGAATCAGCCCCAGCATTTT,CASSSGTGLNQPQHF
TRBV6-1,TRBD1,TRBJ1-5,-,TGTGCCAGCAGTGTAGGGACAGGGGTTGGCAATCAGCCCCAGCATTTT,CASSVGTGVGNQPQHF
TRBV11-2,-,TRBJ2-1,few,TGTGCCAGCAGAAAGAGATCCTACAATGAACAGTTCTTC,CASRKRSYNEQFF